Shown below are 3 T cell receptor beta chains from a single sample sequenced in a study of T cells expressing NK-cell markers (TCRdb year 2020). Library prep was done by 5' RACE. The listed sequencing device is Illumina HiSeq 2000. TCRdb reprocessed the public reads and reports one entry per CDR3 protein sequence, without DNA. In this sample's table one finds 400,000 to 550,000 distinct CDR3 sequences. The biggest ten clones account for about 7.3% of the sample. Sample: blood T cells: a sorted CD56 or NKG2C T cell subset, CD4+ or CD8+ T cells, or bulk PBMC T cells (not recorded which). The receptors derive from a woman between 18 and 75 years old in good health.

CDR3: CASSQLPGCEQYF. The chain employs TRBV21-1 and TRBJ2-7; absent DNA, TCRdb's TRBD1 call cannot be checked. TRBV21-1 is deemed a pseudogene. This CDR3 is 13 amino acids long.

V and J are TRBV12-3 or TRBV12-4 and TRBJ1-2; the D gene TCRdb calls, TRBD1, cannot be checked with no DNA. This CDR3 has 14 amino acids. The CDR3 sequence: CASRSGQPNYGYTF.

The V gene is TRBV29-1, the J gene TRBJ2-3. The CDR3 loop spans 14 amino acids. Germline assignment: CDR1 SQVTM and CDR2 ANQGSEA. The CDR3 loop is CSVDWASAPDTQYF.